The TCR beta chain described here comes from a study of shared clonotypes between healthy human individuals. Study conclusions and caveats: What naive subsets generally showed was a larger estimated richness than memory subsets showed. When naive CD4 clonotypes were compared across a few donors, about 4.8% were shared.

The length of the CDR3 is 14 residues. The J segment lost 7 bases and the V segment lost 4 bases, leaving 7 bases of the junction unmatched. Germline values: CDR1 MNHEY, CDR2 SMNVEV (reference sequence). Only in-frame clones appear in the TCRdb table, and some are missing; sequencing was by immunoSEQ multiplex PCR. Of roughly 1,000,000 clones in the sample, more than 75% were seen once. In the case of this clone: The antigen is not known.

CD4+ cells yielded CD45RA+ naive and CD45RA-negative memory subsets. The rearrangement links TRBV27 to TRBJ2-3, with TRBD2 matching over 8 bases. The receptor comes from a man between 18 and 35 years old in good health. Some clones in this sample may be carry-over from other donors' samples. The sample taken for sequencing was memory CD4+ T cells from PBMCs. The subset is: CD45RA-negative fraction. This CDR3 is CASSYGSGINTQYF. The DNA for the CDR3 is TGTGCCAGCAGTTATGGTAGCGGGATAAATACGCAGTATTTT.